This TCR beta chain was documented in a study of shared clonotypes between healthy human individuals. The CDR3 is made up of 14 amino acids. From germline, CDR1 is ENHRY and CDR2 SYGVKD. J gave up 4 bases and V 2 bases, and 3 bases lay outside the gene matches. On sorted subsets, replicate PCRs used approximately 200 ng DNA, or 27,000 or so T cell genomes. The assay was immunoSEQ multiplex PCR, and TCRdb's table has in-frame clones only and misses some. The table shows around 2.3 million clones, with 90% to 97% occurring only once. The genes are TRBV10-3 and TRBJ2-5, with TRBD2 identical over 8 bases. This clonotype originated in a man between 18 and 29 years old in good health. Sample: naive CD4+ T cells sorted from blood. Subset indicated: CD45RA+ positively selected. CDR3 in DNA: TGTGCCATCAGTGAGCGGGGGGGACTAGAGACCCAGTACTTC. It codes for CAISERGGLETQYF.